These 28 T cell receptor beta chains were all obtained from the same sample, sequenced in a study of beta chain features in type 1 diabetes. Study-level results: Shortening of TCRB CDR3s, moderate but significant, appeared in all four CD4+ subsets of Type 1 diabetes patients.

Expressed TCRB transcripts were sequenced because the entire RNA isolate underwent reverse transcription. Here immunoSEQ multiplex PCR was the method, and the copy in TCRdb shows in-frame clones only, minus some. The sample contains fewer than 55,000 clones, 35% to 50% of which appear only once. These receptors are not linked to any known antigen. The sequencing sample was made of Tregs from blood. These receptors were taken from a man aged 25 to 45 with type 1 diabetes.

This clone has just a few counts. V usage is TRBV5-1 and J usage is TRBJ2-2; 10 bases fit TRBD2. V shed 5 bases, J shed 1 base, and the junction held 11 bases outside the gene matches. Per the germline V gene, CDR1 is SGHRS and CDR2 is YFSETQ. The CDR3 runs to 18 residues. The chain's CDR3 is CASRNKTAGGLNTGELFF. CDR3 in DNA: TGCGCCAGCAGAAATAAGACAGCGGGAGGGTTGAACACCGGGGAGCTGTTTTTT.

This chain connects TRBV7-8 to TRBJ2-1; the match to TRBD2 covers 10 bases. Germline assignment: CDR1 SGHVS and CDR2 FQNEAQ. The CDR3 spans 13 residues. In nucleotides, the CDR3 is TGTAGTGGGAGCGGGAGGGCCGAAGATGAGCAGTTCTTC. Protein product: CSGSGRAEDEQFF. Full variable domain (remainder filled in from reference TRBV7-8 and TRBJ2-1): GAGVSQSPRYKVAKRGQDVALRCDPISGHVSLFWYQQALGQGPEFLTYFQNEAQLDKSGLPSDRFFAERPEGSVSTLKIQRTQQEDSAVYLCSGSGRAEDEQFFGPGTRLTVL.

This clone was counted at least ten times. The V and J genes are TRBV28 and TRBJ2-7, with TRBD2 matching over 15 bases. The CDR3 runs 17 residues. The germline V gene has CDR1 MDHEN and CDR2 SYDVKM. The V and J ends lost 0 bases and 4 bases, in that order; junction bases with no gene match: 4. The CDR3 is CASSLWGTSGRKYEQYF. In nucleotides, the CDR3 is TGTGCCAGCAGTTTATGGGGGACTAGCGGGAGGAAATACGAGCAGTACTTC.

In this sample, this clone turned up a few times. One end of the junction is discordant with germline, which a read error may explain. CDR3 amino acids: CASSLGQLYAQYF. CDR3 nucleotides: TGTGCCAGCAGCTTAGGACAGCTCTACGCGCAGTACTTC. This chain uses TRBV7-2 with TRBJ2-7, with D perhaps matching TRBD1 (5 bases). CDR1 and CDR2 (germline): SGHTA, FQGNSA. The CDR3 contains 13 residues.

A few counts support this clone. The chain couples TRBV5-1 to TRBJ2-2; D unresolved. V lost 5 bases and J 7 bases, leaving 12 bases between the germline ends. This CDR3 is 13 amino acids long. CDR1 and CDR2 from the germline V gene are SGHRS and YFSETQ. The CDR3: CASRSLASGELFF. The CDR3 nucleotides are TGCGCCAGCAGGTCTCTCGCGAGCGGGGAGCTGTTTTTT.

CDR3 coding DNA: TGTGCCAGCGCGACGGACAGGGACTATCAGCCCCAGCATTTT. Residues: CASATDRDYQPQHF. The V gene is TRBV7-9, the J gene TRBJ1-5; 8 bases line up with TRBD1. Unmatched junction bases numbered 8, after V lost 8 bases and J lost 5 bases. CDR3 size: 14 residues. In germline, CDR1 is SEHNR, CDR2 FQNEAQ (reference sequence).

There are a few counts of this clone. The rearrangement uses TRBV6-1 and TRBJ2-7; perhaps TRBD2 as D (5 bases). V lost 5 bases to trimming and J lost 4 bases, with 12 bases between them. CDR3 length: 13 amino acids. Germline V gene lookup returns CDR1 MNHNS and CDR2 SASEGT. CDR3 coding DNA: TGTGCCAGCAGTTCCGCCCCGGGATACGAGCAGTACTTC. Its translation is CASSSAPGYEQYF.

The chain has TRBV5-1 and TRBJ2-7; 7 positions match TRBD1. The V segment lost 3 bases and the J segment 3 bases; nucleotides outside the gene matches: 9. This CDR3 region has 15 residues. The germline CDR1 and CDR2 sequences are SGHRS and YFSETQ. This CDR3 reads CASSSHRGANYEQYF. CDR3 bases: TGCGCCAGCAGCTCGCACAGGGGCGCGAACTACGAGCAGTACTTC.

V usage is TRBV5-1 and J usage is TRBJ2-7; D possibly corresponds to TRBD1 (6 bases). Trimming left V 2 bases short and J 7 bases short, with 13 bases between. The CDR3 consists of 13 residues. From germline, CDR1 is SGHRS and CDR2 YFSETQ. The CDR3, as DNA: TGCGCCAGCAGCTTTGGGGGCCGAGGAGAGCAGTACTTC. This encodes CASSFGGRGEQYF.

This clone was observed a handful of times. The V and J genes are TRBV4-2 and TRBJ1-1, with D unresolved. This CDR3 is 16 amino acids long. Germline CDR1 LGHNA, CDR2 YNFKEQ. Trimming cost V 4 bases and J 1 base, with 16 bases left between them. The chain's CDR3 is CASSRVAGRGNTEAFF. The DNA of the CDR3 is TGTGCCAGCAGCCGGGTCGCGGGGAGAGGGAACACTGAAGCTTTCTTT.

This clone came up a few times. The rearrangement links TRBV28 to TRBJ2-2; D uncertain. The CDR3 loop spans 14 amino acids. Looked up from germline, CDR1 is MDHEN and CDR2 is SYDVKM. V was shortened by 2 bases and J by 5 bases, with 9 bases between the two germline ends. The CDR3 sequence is CASSLPQFTGELFF. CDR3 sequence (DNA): TGTGCCAGCAGTTTACCCCAGTTTACCGGGGAGCTGTTTTTT.

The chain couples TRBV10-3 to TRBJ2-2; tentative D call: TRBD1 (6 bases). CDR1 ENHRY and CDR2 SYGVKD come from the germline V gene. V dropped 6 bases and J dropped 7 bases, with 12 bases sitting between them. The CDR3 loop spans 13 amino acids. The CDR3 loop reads CAISTGSDGELFF. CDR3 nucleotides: TGTGCCATCAGCACAGGGAGTGACGGGGAGCTGTTTTTT.

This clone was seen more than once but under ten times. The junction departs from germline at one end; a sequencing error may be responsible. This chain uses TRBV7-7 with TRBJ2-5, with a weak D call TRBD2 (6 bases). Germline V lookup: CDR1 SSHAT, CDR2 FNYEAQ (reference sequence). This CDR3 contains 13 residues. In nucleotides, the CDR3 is TGTGCTAGCAGCCGGACTACTCGAGAGACCCAGTACTTC. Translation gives CASSRTTRETQYF.

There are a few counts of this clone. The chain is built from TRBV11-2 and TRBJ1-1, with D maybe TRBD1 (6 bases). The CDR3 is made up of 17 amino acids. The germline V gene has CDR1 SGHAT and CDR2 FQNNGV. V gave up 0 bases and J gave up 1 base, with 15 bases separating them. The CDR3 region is CASSLDLFGQTNTEAFF. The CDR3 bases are TGTGCCAGCAGCTTAGATTTGTTCGGACAGACGAACACTGAAGCTTTCTTT.

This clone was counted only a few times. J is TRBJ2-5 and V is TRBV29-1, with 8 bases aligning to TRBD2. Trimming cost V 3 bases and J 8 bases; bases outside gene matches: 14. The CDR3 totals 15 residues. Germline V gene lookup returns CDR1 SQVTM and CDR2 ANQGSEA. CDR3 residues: CSVDTAGGGKSTQYF. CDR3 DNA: TGCAGCGTTGATACGGCGGGGGGCGGCAAGTCCACCCAGTACTTC.

CDR3 bases: TGCGCCAGCAGCTCAAAACCCGGGACTAGCGGGATTGGTGAGCAGTTCTTC. Its translation: CASSSKPGTSGIGEQFF. V gene TRBV5-1 combines with J gene TRBJ2-1, with TRBD2 matching over 13 bases. Unmatched junction bases numbered 12, after V lost 3 bases and J lost 9 bases. The CDR3 has 17 residues. The germline V gene encodes CDR1 SGHRS and CDR2 YFSETQ.

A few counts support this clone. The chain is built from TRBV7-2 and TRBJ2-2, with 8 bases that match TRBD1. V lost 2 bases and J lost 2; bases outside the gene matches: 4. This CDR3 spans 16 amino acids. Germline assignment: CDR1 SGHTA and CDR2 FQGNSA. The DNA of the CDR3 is TGTGCCAGCAGCTTACGGGGACAGGTTAACACCGGGGAGCTGTTTTTT. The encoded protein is CASSLRGQVNTGELFF. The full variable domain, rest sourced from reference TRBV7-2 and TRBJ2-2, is GAGVSQSPSNKVTEKGKDVELRCDPISGHTALYWYRQSLGQGLEFLIYFQGNSAPDKSGLPSDRFSAERTGGSVSTLTIQRTQQEDSAVYLCASSLRGQVNTGELFFGEGSRLTVL.

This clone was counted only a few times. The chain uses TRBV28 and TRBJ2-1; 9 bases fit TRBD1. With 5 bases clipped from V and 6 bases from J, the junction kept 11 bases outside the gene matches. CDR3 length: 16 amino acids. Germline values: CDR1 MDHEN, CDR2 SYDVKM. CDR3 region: CASSPDRGGSGNEQFF. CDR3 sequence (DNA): TGTGCCAGCAGTCCCGACAGGGGGGGATCGGGCAATGAGCAGTTCTTC.

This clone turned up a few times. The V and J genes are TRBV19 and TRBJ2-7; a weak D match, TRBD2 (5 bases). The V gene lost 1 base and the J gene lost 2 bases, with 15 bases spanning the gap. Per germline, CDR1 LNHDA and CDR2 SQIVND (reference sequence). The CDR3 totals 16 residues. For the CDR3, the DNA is TGTGCCAGTAGTATAGTTCGCGGGCGAGGAACCTACGAGCAGTACTTC. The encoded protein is CASSIVRGRGTYEQYF.

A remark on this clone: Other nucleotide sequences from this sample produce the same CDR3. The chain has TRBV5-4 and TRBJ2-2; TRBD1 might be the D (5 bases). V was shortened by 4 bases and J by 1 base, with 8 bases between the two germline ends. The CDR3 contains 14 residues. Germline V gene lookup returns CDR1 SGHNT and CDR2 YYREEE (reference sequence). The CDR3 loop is CASSLGQNTGELFF. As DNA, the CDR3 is TGTGCCAGCAGCCTGGGGCAGAACACCGGGGAGCTGTTTTTT. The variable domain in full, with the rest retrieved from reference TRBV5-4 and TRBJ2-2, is ETGVTQSPTHLIKTRGQQVTLRCSSQSGHNTVSWYQQALGQGPQFIFQYYREEENGRGNFPPRFSGLQFPNYSSELNVNALELDDSALYLCASSLGQNTGELFFGEGSRLTVL.

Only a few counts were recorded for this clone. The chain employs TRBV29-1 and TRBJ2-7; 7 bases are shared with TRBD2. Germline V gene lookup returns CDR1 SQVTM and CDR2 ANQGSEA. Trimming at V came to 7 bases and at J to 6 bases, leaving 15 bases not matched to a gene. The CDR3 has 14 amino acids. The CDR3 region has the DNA TGCAGCGCCATGGGGGGGAGGACGCTTCGCGAGCAGTACTTC. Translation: CSAMGGRTLREQYF.

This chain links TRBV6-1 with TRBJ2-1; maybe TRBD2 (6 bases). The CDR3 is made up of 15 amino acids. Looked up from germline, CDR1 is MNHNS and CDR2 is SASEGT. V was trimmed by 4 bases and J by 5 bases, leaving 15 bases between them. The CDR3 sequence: CASSALAFSNNEQFF. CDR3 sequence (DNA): TGTGCCAGCAGTGCCCTAGCGTTCAGTAACAATGAGCAGTTCTTC.

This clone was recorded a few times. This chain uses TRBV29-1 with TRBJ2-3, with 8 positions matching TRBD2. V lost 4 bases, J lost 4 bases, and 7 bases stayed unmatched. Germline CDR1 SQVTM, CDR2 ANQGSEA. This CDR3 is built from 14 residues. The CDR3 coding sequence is TGCAGCGTTGGTGCTAGCGGGTTCGCAGATACGCAGTATTTT. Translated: CSVGASGFADTQYF.

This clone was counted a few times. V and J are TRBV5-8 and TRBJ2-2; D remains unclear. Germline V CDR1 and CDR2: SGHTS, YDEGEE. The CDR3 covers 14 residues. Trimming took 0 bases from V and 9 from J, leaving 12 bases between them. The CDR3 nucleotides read TGTGCCAGCAGCTTGGGTGTTTGGCCACGGGAGCTGTTTTTT. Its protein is CASSLGVWPRELFF.

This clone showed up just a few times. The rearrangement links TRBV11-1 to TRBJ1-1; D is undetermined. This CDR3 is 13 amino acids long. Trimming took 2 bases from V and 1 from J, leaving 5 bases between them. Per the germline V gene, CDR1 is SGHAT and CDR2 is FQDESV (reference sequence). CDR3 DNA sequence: TGTGCCAGCAGCTTATCAGAGAACACTGAAGCTTTCTTT. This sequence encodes CASSLSENTEAFF.

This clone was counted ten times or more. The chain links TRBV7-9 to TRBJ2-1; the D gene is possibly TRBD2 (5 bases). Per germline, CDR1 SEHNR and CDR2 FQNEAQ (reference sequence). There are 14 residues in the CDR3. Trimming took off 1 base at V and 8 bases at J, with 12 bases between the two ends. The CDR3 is CASSLVIQRHEQFF. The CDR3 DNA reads TGTGCCAGCAGCTTAGTGATACAGCGGCATGAGCAGTTCTTC.

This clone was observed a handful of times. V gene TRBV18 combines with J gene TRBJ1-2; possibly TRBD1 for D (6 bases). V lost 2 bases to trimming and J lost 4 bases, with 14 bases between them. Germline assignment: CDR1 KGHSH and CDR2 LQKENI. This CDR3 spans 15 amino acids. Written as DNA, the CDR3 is TGTGCCAGCTCACCAGCAGGGGAGAATGGCTATGGCTACACCTTC. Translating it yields CASSPAGENGYGYTF. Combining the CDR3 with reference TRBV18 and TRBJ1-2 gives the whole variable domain NAGVMQNPRHLVRRRGQEARLRCSPMKGHSHVYWYRQLPEEGLKFMVYLQKENIIDESGMPKERFSAEFPKEGPSILRIQQVVRGDSAAYFCASSPAGENGYGYTFGSGTRLTVV.

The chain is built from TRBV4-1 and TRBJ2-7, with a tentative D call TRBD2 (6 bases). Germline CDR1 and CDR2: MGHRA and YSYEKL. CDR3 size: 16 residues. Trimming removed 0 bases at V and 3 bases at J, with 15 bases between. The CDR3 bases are TGCGCCAGCAGCCAAGATAGAGCCGGGAGAAACTACGAGCAGTACTTC. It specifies CASSQDRAGRNYEQYF.